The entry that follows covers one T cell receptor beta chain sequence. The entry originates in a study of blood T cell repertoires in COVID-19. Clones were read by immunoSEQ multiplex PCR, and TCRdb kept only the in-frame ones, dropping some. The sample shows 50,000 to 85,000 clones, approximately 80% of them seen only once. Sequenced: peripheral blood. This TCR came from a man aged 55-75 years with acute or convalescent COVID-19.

CDR3 coding DNA: TGTGCCAGCAGCCTGAGCCCACAGACAGATACGCAGTATTTT. Its translation: CASSLSPQTDTQYF. This rearrangement joins TRBV7-2 to TRBJ2-3, with D unresolved. V lost 5 bases and J lost 3, with 12 bases in between. Germline CDR1 SGHTA, CDR2 FQGNSA. The CDR3 totals 14 residues.